The next 2 T cell receptor beta chains were all read from a single sample in a study of cytomegalovirus exposure and HLA in healthy donors. The primer mix had 60 Vbeta and 13 Jbeta primers. Method: immunoSEQ multiplex PCR; TCRdb's copy keeps in-frame clones and lacks some. The sample includes about 190,000 clones. The sequenced material came from PBMCs. The receptors were gathered from a woman in her 30s in good health and CMV-seropositive.

DNA for the CDR3: TGTGCCAGCAGTGAGGGTCAGCGCCATGGCTACACCTTC. Its protein is CASSEGQRHGYTF. The chain recombines TRBV2 with TRBJ1-2, with no clear D. The germline V and J ends were trimmed by 3 bases and 6 bases, with 11 bases remaining between them. Germline assignment: CDR1 SNHLY and CDR2 FYNNEI. CDR3 length equals 13 residues.

The chain employs TRBV4-1 and TRBJ2-1; 7 bases are a match to TRBD1. The CDR3 is made up of 16 amino acids. Looked up from germline, CDR1 is MGHRA and CDR2 is YSYEKL. J gave up 4 bases and V 0 bases, and 6 bases lay outside the gene matches. The DNA of the CDR3 is TGCGCCAGCAGCCAAGAGTCGACAGGGTCATACAATGAGCAGTTCTTC. Its translation: CASSQESTGSYNEQFF.